One and the same sample provided the 15 T cell receptor beta chains below, sequenced in a study of T cells in Graves' hyperthyroidism and ophthalmopathy. RNA transcripts gave rise to amplified TCR beta CDR3 regions. First-round RT-PCR of the TCR CDR3 relied on the HTBI primer set. MiXCR, applied by TCRdb to the multiplex PCR reads, yields one record per CDR3 protein. This repertoire shows some 600,000 distinct CDR3 sequences, about 15% found once; its top ten account for 4.5% to 6%. Sample: blood. These receptor sequences come from a woman in her 30s with Graves' hyperthyroidism that later progressed to Graves' ophthalmopathy.

Many counts were recorded for this clonotype. The chain is built from TRBV6-1 and TRBJ1-1, with 7 bases that match TRBD1. CDR3 length: 16 amino acids. Germline V CDR1 and CDR2: MNHNS, SASEGT. V shed 5 bases, J shed 6 bases, and the junction held 15 bases outside the gene matches. The CDR3 protein is CASSYYGQADGSEAFF. In DNA, the CDR3 is TGTGCCAGCAGTTATTACGGACAGGCCGACGGATCTGAAGCTTTCTTT.

J is TRBJ1-1 and V is TRBV25-1, with TRBD1 identical over 8 bases. Germline V gives CDR1 MGHDK, CDR2 SYGVNS. The CDR3 runs 14 residues. The junction had 3 bases not matched to a gene; V was cut back by 4 bases and J by 2 bases. The DNA of the CDR3 is TGTGCCAGCAGTGTCCCAGGGGGCAACACTGAAGCTTTCTTT. It encodes CASSVPGGNTEAFF.

The sample holds many counts of this clonotype. The gene calls are TRBV6-1 and TRBJ1-2, with 7 bases fitting TRBD1. CDR3 size: 13 residues. The V segment lost 5 bases and the J segment 3 bases; nucleotides outside the gene matches: 3. The V gene's germline CDR1 is MNHNS and CDR2 SASEGT. The CDR3 coding sequence is TGTGCCAGCAGTAACGACAGGGACTATGGCTACACCTTC. Its translation is CASSNDRDYGYTF.

This clonotype appeared many times. The gene calls are TRBV28 and TRBJ2-1; no reliable D call. Germline loops: CDR1 MDHEN, CDR2 SYDVKM. This CDR3 has 13 amino acids. The germline V and J ends were trimmed by 4 bases and 3 bases, with 7 bases remaining between them. CDR3 coding DNA: TGTGCCAGCAGTTCCCTTTTCTACAATGAGCAGTTCTTC. Translating gives CASSSLFYNEQFF.

This clonotype appeared many times. The chain has TRBV30 and TRBJ2-3, with 8 nucleotides matching TRBD2. The germline gives CDR1 GTSNPN, CDR2 SVGIG (reference sequence). J gave up 4 bases and V 3 bases, and 9 bases lay outside the gene matches. This CDR3 is 15 amino acids long. The CDR3 sequence is CAWRKETGGADTQYF. The CDR3 DNA sequence: TGTGCCTGGAGAAAAGAAACGGGAGGGGCAGATACGCAGTATTTT. Filled out from reference TRBV30 and TRBJ2-3, the complete variable domain reads SQTIHQWPATLVQPVGSPLSLECTVEGTSNPNLYWYRQAAGRGLQLLFYSVGIGQISSEVPQNLSASRPQDRQFILSSKKLLLSDSGFYLCAWRKETGGADTQYFGPGTRLTVL.

The chain recombines TRBV12-3 or TRBV12-4 with TRBJ2-1; D might be TRBD1 (6 bases). The CDR3 is made up of 13 amino acids. V was shortened by 7 bases and J by 4 bases, with 11 bases between the two germline ends. CDR3 DNA sequence: TGTGCCAGCACCCCGACAGGATACAATGAGCAGTTCTTC. It is translated as CASTPTGYNEQFF.

This clonotype has only a few counts. The chain is built from TRBV4-3 and TRBJ1-2; D is perhaps TRBD1 (6 bases). This CDR3 is 16 amino acids long. Germline V lookup: CDR1 LGHNA, CDR2 YSLEER. The V gene lost 3 bases and the J gene lost 1 base, with 15 bases spanning the gap. The CDR3 DNA is TGCGCCAGCAGCCATTCACAGACACAGGGTAACTATGGCTACACCTTC. Residues: CASSHSQTQGNYGYTF.

In this sample, this clonotype turned up a few times. The chain is built from TRBV27 and TRBJ2-7; 9 bases fit TRBD1. Losses at the gene ends were 5 bases for V and 0 bases for J; bases not matched to a gene: 8. The germline V gene has CDR1 MNHEY and CDR2 SMNVEV (reference sequence). The CDR3 spans 16 residues. This CDR3 is CASSPGTGRLSYEQYF. For the CDR3, the DNA is TGTGCCAGCAGTCCCGGGACAGGGCGCCTCTCCTACGAGCAGTACTTC.

The chain employs TRBV6-4 and TRBJ2-2; TRBD2 matches at 8 bases. V shed 11 bases and J 7 bases; nucleotides not matched to a gene: 9. This CDR3 contains 13 residues. Germline CDR1 is MRHNA and CDR2 is SNTAGT. The CDR3 region has the DNA TGTGCCTCCCAGCGGGAGAGCGGCGGGGAGCTGTTTTTT. This sequence encodes CASQRESGGELFF.

This clonotype occurred many times. The chain employs TRBV11-3 and TRBJ2-1; D is perhaps TRBD2 (6 bases). With 3 bases removed from V and 9 bases from J, the gap between germline ends came to 15 bases. Germline V gene data show CDR1 as SGHNT and CDR2 as YENEEA. CDR3 size: 14 residues. CDR3 region: CASSFAGRSSEQFF. The DNA of the CDR3 is TGTGCCAGCAGCTTTGCAGGGAGGAGTAGTGAGCAGTTCTTC.

The table lists this clonotype with many counts. This chain joins TRBV28 and TRBJ1-2; D not resolved. CDR3 length: 14 amino acids. CDR1 MDHEN and CDR2 SYDVKM come from the germline V gene. The V end was cut by 5 bases, the J end by 3 bases, with 13 bases between. The CDR3 DNA reads as TGTGCCAGCAGTGGACCAGGAATGGACTATGGCTACACCTTC. It translates to CASSGPGMDYGYTF.

This clonotype was seen repeatedly, ten times or more. The rearrangement uses TRBV6-2 or TRBV6-3 and TRBJ1-5, with D hard to call. CDR1 is MNHEY and CDR2 is SVGEGT in the germline V gene. This CDR3 spans 12 amino acids. V gave up 8 bases and J gave up 4 bases, with 9 bases separating them. The CDR3 protein is CASVGPNQPQHF. The CDR3 nucleotides are TGTGCCAGCGTGGGTCCGAATCAGCCCCAGCATTTT.

There are many counts of this clonotype. The chain is built from TRBV24-1 and TRBJ2-1; 12 nucleotides line up with TRBD2. Germline V CDR1 and CDR2: KGHDR, SFDVKD. This CDR3 has 16 residues. Germline trimming cut 5 bases from V and 6 bases from J; bases unmatched to any gene: 7. CDR3 protein: CATSGVGLAGSNEQFF. In DNA form, the CDR3 reads TGTGCCACCAGTGGGGTTGGACTAGCGGGATCCAATGAGCAGTTCTTC.

This clonotype was recorded many times. The V call is TRBV28, the J call TRBJ2-1, with a possible D match to TRBD2 (5 bases). The CDR3 runs to 15 residues. Germline assignment: CDR1 MDHEN and CDR2 SYDVKM. Trimming removed 3 bases from V and 2 bases from J, with 11 bases in between. The CDR3 is CASSFNSVAYNEQFF. The CDR3 DNA reads as TGTGCCAGCAGTTTCAATAGCGTGGCCTACAATGAGCAGTTCTTC.

There are many counts of this clonotype. This chain uses TRBV7-2 with TRBJ1-6; D not resolved. Germline V lookup: CDR1 SGHTA, CDR2 FQGNSA. The germline V and J ends were trimmed by 0 bases and 9 bases, with 18 bases remaining between them. The CDR3 is 17 residues long. As DNA, the CDR3 is TGTGCCAGCAGCTTAGCAGTTAGCGTAGGGCTGGGTTCACCCCTCCACTTT. This gives the protein CASSLAVSVGLGSPLHF.